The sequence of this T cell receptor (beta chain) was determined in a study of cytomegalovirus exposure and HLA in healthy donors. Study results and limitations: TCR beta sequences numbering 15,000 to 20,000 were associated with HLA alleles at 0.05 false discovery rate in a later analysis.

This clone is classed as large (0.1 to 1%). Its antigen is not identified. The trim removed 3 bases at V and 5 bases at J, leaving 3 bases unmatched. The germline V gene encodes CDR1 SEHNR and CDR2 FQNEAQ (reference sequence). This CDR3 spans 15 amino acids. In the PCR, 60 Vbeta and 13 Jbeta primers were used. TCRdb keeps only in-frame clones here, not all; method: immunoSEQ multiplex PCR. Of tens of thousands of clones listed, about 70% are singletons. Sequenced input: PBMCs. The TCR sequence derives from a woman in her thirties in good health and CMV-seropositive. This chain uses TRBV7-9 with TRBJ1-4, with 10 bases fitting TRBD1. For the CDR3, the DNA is TGTGCCAGCAGCTTCCTGGGACAGGGGAATGAAAAACTGTTTTTT. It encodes CASSFLGQGNEKLFF.